The clone carrying this T cell receptor beta chain was recorded a few times. This entry belongs to a study of follicular helper T cells after annual influenza vaccination. J lost 4 bases, V lost 7 bases, and 8 bases had no gene match. Germline values: CDR1 MDHEN, CDR2 SYDVKM. The CDR3 has 14 amino acids. Time point specified: 2015-2016 season, pre-vaccination. Community-dwelling subjects without influenza vaccination in the prior 6 months were enrolled. Non-naive CD4+CXCR5+PD-1+ cTfh were sorted into ICOS+CD38+ and ICOS-CD38- fractions. TCRdb's copy holds only in-frame clones and misses some; the assay was immunoSEQ multiplex PCR. The sample consists of roughly 10,000 clones, about 84% of them appearing once.

The J gene is TRBJ2-7, the V gene TRBV28; 9 positions match TRBD1. The material sequenced was CXCR5+ CD38- circulating T follicular helper cells from blood, taken on the day of influenza vaccination. Subset meaning: circulating Tfh, non-naive CD4+CXCR5+PD-1+ (ICOS+CD38+ or ICOS-CD38-). The sequence was collected from an adult who received the influenza vaccine. CDR3: CASTLGQGLYEQYF. CDR3 in DNA: TGTGCCAGCACCCTGGGACAGGGCCTATACGAGCAGTACTTC.